This TCR beta chain was identified during a study of CD8+ T cells in alopecia areata (dated 2018 in TCRdb). Background for the entire study: To study T cell clonal expansion in alopecia areata, the researchers applied high-throughput TCRbeta sequencing to both the C3H/HeJ mouse model and human patients. Scalp tissue and sorted CD4+ and CD8+ peripheral blood T cells from patchy and totalis/universalis alopecia areata patients and from healthy controls were covered by human TCRbeta sequencing. Clonality in the scalp was compared among normal scalp (n=4), patchy alopecia areata scalp (n=8), and alopecia totalis/universalis scalp (n=8). The RNA source kit depended on sample type: the PAXgene miRNA kit for fixed scalp, the miRNeasy kit for PBMCs, and the RNeasy kit for mouse skin. TCRbeta CDR3 regions were amplified by immunoSEQ multiplex PCR with 35 Vbeta forward and 13 Jbeta reverse primers. General findings and caveats noted by the study authors: Scalp TCR repertoire analysis is complicated because resident alphabeta T cells in normal human skin are also sequenced, whereas mouse skin is dominated by gammadelta T cells. TCR sequences shared between patients were less clear than in mice, possibly partly because of HLA diversity in the patient population. Compared with normal scalp, lesional scalp, particularly in alopecia totalis/universalis, had higher clonality and more expanded CD8+ clones, which suggests antigenic drive.

In regard to this clone: Its antigen is still unknown. Per-nucleotide qualities are absent, and no much larger clonotype sits a single base away.

Library generation was performed with the immunoSEQ multiplex PCR assay. RNA was extracted from all samples and reverse transcribed into cDNA as template for TCR sequencing. SuperScript III was used for first-strand cDNA synthesis, primed with a 2:1 mix of oligo-dT and random hexamers. A synthetic immune receptor repertoire was used to measure amplification bias, and any remaining bias was corrected computationally. The study's own analysis went as follows. Raw reads were preprocessed to remove errors, and CDR3 was defined according to IMGT conventions as the region from the conserved cysteine to phenylalanine. Clonality was computed by normalizing Shannon entropy by log2 of the number of productive unique TCRs and subtracting the result from 1. CD4 or CD8 identity of scalp clones was inferred by cross-referencing scalp TCRbeta sequences with sorted blood CD4 and CD8 repertoires. TCRdb re-hosts the immuneACCESS table, in-frame sequences only. Its copies lack some clones; in the studies checked, an unresolved V gene accounts for under half of them, and the cause for the rest is not known. D and trimming come from the DNA, and the V and J calls and clone size come from that table. The sample includes approximately 120,000 clones, with 47% observed a single time. Of the sample, under 12% is held by the ten largest clones.

For this chain, trimming is 7 bases at the V end and 8 bases at the J end, and the number of junction bases without a gene match is 20. CDR1 and CDR2 (SQVTM, ANQGSEA) derive from the germline V gene. The CDR3 has 19 amino acids, counting the end cysteine and phenylalanine. Only the CDR3 DNA stays, 57 bases, in frame from base 1. Lesional scalp punch biopsies and peripheral blood were obtained from alopecia areata patients. After PBMCs were isolated by density centrifugation and stained for CD3, CD4 and CD8, a FACSAria was used to sort CD4+ and CD8+ T cells. Untreated alopecia areata patients were recruited as part of a multicenter biomarker study. In four to six patients from the biomarker study, the blood CD8+ T cells went through an additional sort into NKG2D-low and NKG2D-high fractions.

The chain was built from TRBV29-1 and TRBJ2-1, and TRBD2 aligns with 16 junction nucleotides. The receptor was derived from a human donor with alopecia areata. The sample taken for sequencing was NKG2D-low CD8+ T cells sorted from blood. Interpreted using the paper, the cell subset or site label stands for: sorted CD8+ NKG2D-low blood T cells. CDR3 reads: CSANPGLAGGPSAVYEQFF. The DNA sequence follows: TGCAGCGCCAACCCGGGACTAGCGGGAGGGCCCTCTGCCGTTTATGAGCAGTTCTTC.